This TCR beta chain was captured in a study of T cells in localized non-small cell lung cancer. A remark on this clone: Its cognate antigen is unknown.

The ends were cut back, 4 bases at V and 0 bases at J, with 12 bases in the middle. The CDR3 runs 15 residues. The germline V gene has CDR1 SGHRS and CDR2 YFSETQ. Sequencing used immunoSEQ multiplex PCR; TCRdb keeps in-frame clones, though not all of them. The repertoire holds under 35,000 clones, about 80% seen once, with more than 15% in the top ten. Study conclusions and caveats: Out of the top 100 tumor clones, a median around 57 were seen in adjacent lung. Peak T cell clonality was found in uninvolved adjacent lung, exceeding tumor. Longer overall survival was linked to higher blood T cell density.

The V gene is TRBV5-1, the J gene TRBJ2-3; D may be TRBD1 (6 bases). The clonotype comes from a male donor at least 60 years old with stage III squamous cell lung carcinoma. The sequencing here drew on peripheral blood, taken before any cancer treatment. The CDR3 reads CASSPWTASTDTQYF. The CDR3 coding sequence is TGCGCCAGCAGCCCCTGGACAGCTAGCACAGATACGCAGTATTTT.